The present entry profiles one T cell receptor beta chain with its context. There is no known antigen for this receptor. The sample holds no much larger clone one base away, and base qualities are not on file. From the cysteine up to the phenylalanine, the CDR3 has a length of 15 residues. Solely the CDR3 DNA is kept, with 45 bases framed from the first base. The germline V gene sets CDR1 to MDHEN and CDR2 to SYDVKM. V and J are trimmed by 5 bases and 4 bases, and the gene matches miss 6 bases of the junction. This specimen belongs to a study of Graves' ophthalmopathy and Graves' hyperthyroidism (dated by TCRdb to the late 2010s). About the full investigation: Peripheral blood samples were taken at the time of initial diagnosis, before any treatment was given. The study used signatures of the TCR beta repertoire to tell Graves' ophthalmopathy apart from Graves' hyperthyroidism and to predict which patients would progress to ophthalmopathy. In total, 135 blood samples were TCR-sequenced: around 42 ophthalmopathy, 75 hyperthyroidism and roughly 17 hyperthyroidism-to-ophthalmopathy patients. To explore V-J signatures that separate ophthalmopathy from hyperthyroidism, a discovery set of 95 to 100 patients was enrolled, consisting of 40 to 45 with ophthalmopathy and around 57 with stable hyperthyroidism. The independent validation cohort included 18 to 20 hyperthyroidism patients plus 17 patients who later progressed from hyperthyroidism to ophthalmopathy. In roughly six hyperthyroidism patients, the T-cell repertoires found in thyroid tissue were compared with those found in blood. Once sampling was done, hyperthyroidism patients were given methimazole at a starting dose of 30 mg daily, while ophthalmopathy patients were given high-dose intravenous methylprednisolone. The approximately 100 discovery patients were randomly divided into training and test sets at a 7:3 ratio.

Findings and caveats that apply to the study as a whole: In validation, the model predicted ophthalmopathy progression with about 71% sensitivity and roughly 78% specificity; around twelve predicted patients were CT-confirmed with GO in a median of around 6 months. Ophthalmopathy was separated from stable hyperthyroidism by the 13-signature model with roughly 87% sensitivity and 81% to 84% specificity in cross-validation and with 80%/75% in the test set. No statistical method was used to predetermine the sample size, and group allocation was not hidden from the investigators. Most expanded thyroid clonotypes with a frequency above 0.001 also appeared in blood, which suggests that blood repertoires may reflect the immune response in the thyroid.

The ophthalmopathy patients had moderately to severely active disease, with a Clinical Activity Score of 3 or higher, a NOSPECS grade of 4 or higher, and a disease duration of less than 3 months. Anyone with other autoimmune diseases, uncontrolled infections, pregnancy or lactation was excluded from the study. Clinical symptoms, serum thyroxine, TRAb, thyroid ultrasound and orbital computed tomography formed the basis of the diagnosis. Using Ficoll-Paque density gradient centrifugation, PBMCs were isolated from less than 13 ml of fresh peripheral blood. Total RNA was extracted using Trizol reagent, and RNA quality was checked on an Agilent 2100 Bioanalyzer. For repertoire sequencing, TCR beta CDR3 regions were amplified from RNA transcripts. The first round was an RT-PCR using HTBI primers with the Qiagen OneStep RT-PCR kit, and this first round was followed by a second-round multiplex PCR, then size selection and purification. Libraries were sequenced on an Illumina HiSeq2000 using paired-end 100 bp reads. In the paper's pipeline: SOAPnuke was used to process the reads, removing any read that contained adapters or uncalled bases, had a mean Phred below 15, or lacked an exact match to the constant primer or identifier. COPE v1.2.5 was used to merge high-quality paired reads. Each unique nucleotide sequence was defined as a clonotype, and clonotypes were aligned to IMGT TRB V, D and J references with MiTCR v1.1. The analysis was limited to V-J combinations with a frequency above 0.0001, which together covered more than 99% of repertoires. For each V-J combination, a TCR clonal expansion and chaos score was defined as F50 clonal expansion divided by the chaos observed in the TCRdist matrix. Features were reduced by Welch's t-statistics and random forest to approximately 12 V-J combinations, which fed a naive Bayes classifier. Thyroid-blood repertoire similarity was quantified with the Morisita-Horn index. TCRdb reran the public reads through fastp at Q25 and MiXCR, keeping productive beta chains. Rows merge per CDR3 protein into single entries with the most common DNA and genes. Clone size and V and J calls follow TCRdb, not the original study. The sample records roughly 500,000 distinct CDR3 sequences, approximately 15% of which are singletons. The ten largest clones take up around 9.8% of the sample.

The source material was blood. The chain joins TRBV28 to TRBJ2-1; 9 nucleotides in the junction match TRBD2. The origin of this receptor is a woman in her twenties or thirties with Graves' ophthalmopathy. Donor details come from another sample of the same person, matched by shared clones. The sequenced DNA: TGTGCCAGCAGTCCCCTAGCGGGACTATACAATGAGCAGTTCTTC. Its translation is CASSPLAGLYNEQFF.